The clone carrying this T cell receptor beta chain has more than one count but fewer than ten. TCRdb passed the 5' RACE reads through MiXCR, listing each CDR3 protein once. This sample has about 170,000 distinct CDR3 sequences, with roughly 9.6% found just once. This sample was taken from a study of T cells after yellow fever vaccination. CDR3 size: 18 residues. Germline CDR1 LGHNA, CDR2 YNFKEQ. The trim removed 1 base at V and 5 bases at J, leaving 9 bases unmatched. V is TRBV4-2 and J is TRBJ2-5; 14 bases line up with TRBD2. This specimen consisted of CD8+ T cells sorted from PBMCs, obtained 15 days after the yellow fever booster vaccination. The source of this sequence is a man aged 18-30 years who received the YFV17D yellow fever vaccine. The DNA for the CDR3 is TGTGCCAGCAGCCAAGGACTAGCGGGGGGGCTACGATGGGAGACCCAGTACTTC. Amino acid sequence: CASSQGLAGGLRWETQYF.